This passage covers 20 T cell receptor beta chains from one sample sequenced in a study of cytomegalovirus exposure and HLA in healthy donors. Primers: 60 Vbeta forward and 13 Jbeta reverse. Clones were read by immunoSEQ multiplex PCR, and TCRdb kept only the in-frame ones, dropping some. Here the sample spans about 120,000 clones, 78% being singletons. The specimen was PBMCs. All receptors derive from a female donor in good health and CMV-seronegative.

J is TRBJ2-7 and V is TRBV6-1, with 9 bases fitting TRBD2. Germline lookup yields CDR1 MNHNS and CDR2 SASEGT. The V segment lost 6 bases and the J segment 4 bases; nucleotides outside the gene matches: 4. This CDR3 spans 13 amino acids. Written as DNA, the CDR3 is TGTGCCAGCAGCAGACTAGCGGAATACGAGCAGTACTTC. It specifies CASSRLAEYEQYF.

A note on this clone: The sample contains more than one DNA sequence encoding this CDR3. The CDR3 DNA reads TGTGCCAGCAGCTTGGGGCTAGCGGGCACAGATACGCAGTATTTT. Its protein product is CASSLGLAGTDTQYF. This chain joins TRBV5-4 and TRBJ2-3; 7 positions match TRBD2. CDR1 is SGHNT, CDR2 YYREEE, per germline (reference sequence). J gave up 1 base and V 0 bases, and 2 bases lay outside the gene matches. The length of the CDR3 is 15 residues.

This clone was counted a few times. The chain joins TRBV27 to TRBJ2-7; no firm D call. Germline-derived CDR1 and CDR2 are MNHEY and SMNVEV (reference sequence). V lost 3 bases, J lost 2 bases, and 8 bases lay in between. The CDR3 runs to 13 residues. CDR3 sequence (DNA): TGTGCCAGCAGTTTTCTTGGGCCCTACGAGCAGTACTTC. It yields the protein CASSFLGPYEQYF.

This rearrangement joins TRBV6-5 to TRBJ2-7; D is possibly TRBD2 (6 bases). Trimming removed 6 bases at V and 0 bases at J, with 15 bases between. The CDR3 has 15 residues. The germline CDR1 and CDR2 sequences are MNHEY and SVGAGI. The CDR3 is CASSPGLLSSYEQYF. CDR3 sequence (DNA): TGTGCCAGCAGCCCGGGACTCCTAAGCTCCTACGAGCAGTACTTC.

This rearrangement joins TRBV6-6 to TRBJ1-6; 7 bases map to TRBD1. The CDR3 runs to 15 residues. CDR1 is MNHNY, CDR2 SVGAGI, per germline (reference sequence). Trimming removed 9 bases from V and 5 bases from J; junction bases left unmatched: 10. CDR3 in DNA: TGTGCCAGTAGTATTGACAGGGCCCATAATTCACCCCTCCACTTT. It encodes CASSIDRAHNSPLHF.

This clone has more than one count but fewer than ten. The rearrangement links TRBV7-2 to TRBJ2-6; 7 bases fit TRBD1. Per the germline V gene, CDR1 is SGHTA and CDR2 is FQGNSA. The V and J ends lost 0 bases and 4 bases, in that order; junction bases with no gene match: 6. The CDR3 sequence is 17 residues long. The CDR3 DNA reads as TGTGCCAGCAGCTTAGCGCATTCAGGGGGAGGGGCCAACGTCCTGACTTTC. It encodes CASSLAHSGGGANVLTF.

The chain joins TRBV29-1 to TRBJ1-1; D call uncertain. Germline V CDR1 and CDR2: SQVTM, ANQGSEA. This CDR3 region has 12 residues. V gave up 4 bases and J gave up 1 base, with 7 bases separating them. CDR3 residues: CSVAQANTEAFF. In DNA form, the CDR3 reads TGCAGCGTTGCTCAAGCGAACACTGAAGCTTTCTTT.

The chain recombines TRBV18 with TRBJ2-3, with unresolved D. In germline, CDR1 is KGHSH, CDR2 LQKENI. The CDR3 has 12 residues. Trimming took off 2 bases at V and 3 bases at J, with 3 bases between the two ends. The CDR3, as DNA: TGTGCCAGCTCACCAGTAACAGATACGCAGTATTTT. It is translated as CASSPVTDTQYF.

This clone came up a few times. J is TRBJ2-7 and V is TRBV7-9; 9 positions match TRBD1. Germline loops: CDR1 SEHNR, CDR2 FQNEAQ (reference sequence). V lost 1 base to trimming and J lost 5 bases; unmatched junction nucleotides: 6. The CDR3 is made up of 15 amino acids. The CDR3 is CASSLDWTGVDEQYF. The CDR3 nucleotides are TGTGCCAGCAGCTTAGACTGGACAGGGGTCGACGAGCAGTACTTC.

The rearrangement uses TRBV7-9 and TRBJ2-7; tentatively, D is TRBD2 (5 bases). The CDR3 has 14 residues. The V end lost 1 base, the J end lost 2 bases, and 9 bases lay between the germline ends. Germline V lookup: CDR1 SEHNR, CDR2 FQNEAQ (reference sequence). The CDR3 coding sequence is TGTGCCAGCAGCTTAGACTCCGGGACCTACGAGCAGTACTTC. Protein: CASSLDSGTYEQYF.

The V gene is TRBV29-1, the J gene TRBJ2-3; TRBD1 might be the D (6 bases). CDR1 and CDR2 from the germline V gene are SQVTM and ANQGSEA. V shed 8 bases and J shed 2 bases, with 14 bases lying between them. This CDR3 contains 13 residues. CDR3 region: CSTQTGDTDTQYF. CDR3 DNA sequence: TGCAGCACCCAGACAGGCGACACAGATACGCAGTATTTT.

The V and J genes are TRBV5-1 and TRBJ1-1; D remains unclear. Deletions cut 2 bases from V and 11 bases from J, with 13 bases between. The germline V gene encodes CDR1 SGHRS and CDR2 YFSETQ. The CDR3 loop spans 12 amino acids. In nucleotides, the CDR3 is TGCGCCAGCAGCTTTGACGGGTTTTGGGCTTTCTTT. It codes for CASSFDGFWAFF.

This chain links TRBV28 with TRBJ1-2; D is uncertain. The V end was cut by 3 bases, the J end by 8 bases, with 10 bases between. Germline CDR1 is MDHEN and CDR2 is SYDVKM. The CDR3 loop spans 12 amino acids. The CDR3 here is CASSLERRGYTF. The CDR3 DNA is TGTGCCAGCAGTTTGGAACGGAGAGGCTACACCTTC.

V is TRBV5-4 and J is TRBJ1-1; D gene ambiguous. The CDR3 contains 14 residues. CDR1 and CDR2 from the germline V gene are SGHNT and YYREEE (reference sequence). Trimming shortened V by 0 bases and J by 3 bases, and 9 bases separated the two germline ends. CDR3 bases: TGTGCCAGCAGCTTGGTGACCGGGGACACTGAAGCTTTCTTT. Its protein is CASSLVTGDTEAFF.

The rearrangement joins TRBV7-2 to TRBJ2-2, with 9 bases aligning to TRBD2. The germline V gene has CDR1 SGHTA and CDR2 FQGNSA. V was clipped by 3 bases and J by 6 bases; unmatched bases: 8. The CDR3 totals 16 residues. CDR3 region: CASSFSSGKAAGELFF. The CDR3 bases are TGTGCCAGCAGCTTTTCTAGCGGGAAGGCTGCCGGGGAGCTGTTTTTT.

This rearrangement joins TRBV28 to TRBJ1-5, with TRBD1 identical over 7 bases. J lost 2 bases, V lost 2 bases, and 3 bases had no gene match. CDR1 MDHEN and CDR2 SYDVKM come from the germline V gene. CDR3 length: 15 residues. The DNA of the CDR3 is TGTGCCAGCAGTTTAACAGGGGTAGGCAATCAGCCCCAGCATTTT. This encodes CASSLTGVGNQPQHF. The full variable domain, in which reference TRBV28 and TRBJ1-5 provide the parts outside the CDR3, is DVKVTQSSRYLVKRTGEKVFLECVQDMDHENMFWYRQDPGLGLRLIYFSYDVKMKEKGDIPEGYSVSREKKERFSLILESASTNQTSMYLCASSLTGVGNQPQHFGDGTRLSIL.

This clone was found once. The CDR3 sequence is CASIQGSEDTQYF. CDR3 bases: TGTGCCAGCATACAGGGTTCGGAAGATACGCAGTATTTT. V and J are TRBV18 and TRBJ2-3, with TRBD1 as a possible D gene (6 bases). The CDR3 is 13 amino acids. V lost 8 bases to trimming and J lost 5 bases, with 14 bases between them. Germline loops: CDR1 KGHSH, CDR2 LQKENI.

Only a few counts were recorded for this clone. The chain is built from TRBV11-2 and TRBJ2-6; D possibly corresponds to TRBD1 (6 bases). CDR1 and CDR2 (germline): SGHAT, FQNNGV. The ends were cut back, 5 bases at V and 2 bases at J, with 10 bases in the middle. The CDR3 is made up of 15 amino acids. In nucleotides, the CDR3 is TGTGCCAGCAGCGTCAGGGGTGCTGGGGCCAACGTCCTGACTTTC. It yields the protein CASSVRGAGANVLTF.

This rearrangement joins TRBV4-1 to TRBJ2-5; D is undetermined. CDR1 is MGHRA, CDR2 YSYEKL, per germline. The CDR3 consists of 17 residues. V lost 1 base and J lost 1, with 16 bases in between. The DNA of the CDR3 is TGCGCCAGCAGCCAAGCCCCCCGTGAGGCAAGCCAAGAGACCCAGTACTTC. Translating it yields CASSQAPREASQETQYF.

The chain combines TRBV7-3 with TRBJ1-1; TRBD1 matches at 7 bases. The CDR3 totals 14 residues. Trimming at V came to 3 bases and at J to 4 bases, leaving 5 bases not matched to a gene. CDR1 and CDR2 (germline): SGHTA, FQGTGA. CDR3 bases: TGTGCCAGCAGCTTCCAGGGGGTGGGCACTGAAGCTTTCTTT. Residues: CASSFQGVGTEAFF.